This T cell receptor beta chain stems from a study of neurological immune-mediated disorders (dated by TCRdb to about 2019). At the level of the whole study: Of the roughly 34 multiple sclerosis patients, about 30 had relapsing-remitting MS and 3 had secondary progressive MS. The 95 to 120 TCR-beta libraries covered PBMC samples along with longitudinal samples, technical triplicates, and paired sorted CD4+ and CD8+ T-cell subsets. The cohort included 60 to 70 subjects: approximately 15 with HAM/TSP, some 35 with multiple sclerosis, and around 20 healthy controls. Each longitudinal HAM/TSP and healthy donor was sampled at 3 time-points spaced at about 3-45 month intervals. Using UMI-based sequencing, the study compared peripheral blood TCR-beta repertoires from patients with HTLV-I-associated myelopathy (HAM/TSP), patients with multiple sclerosis, and healthy controls.

The investigation overall reported the following: Phylogenetic analysis grouped repertoires from 18 of 34 MS patients into a cluster of related CDR3 sequences, suggesting a possible repertoire-level signature. No association of the MS cluster with clinical or MRI features was observed, and the need for larger cohorts was stated by the authors. Expanded clones from different subjects shared no identical CDR3 amino acid sequences, which suggests that TCR-beta repertoires were private in all groups. TCR clonal expansion was greatest in HAM/TSP patients and smallest in MS patients, who ranked below even healthy controls.

The sample holds many counts of this clonotype. There is no known antigen for this receptor. Per-base qualities were not stored, and no clone one base away is much larger. The CDR3 holds 16 amino acids from the cysteine to the phenylalanine. The sequence is cut down to CDR3 DNA, 48 bases in frame from base 1. From V the trimming removes 3 bases and from J it removes 6 bases, while the gene matches leave 12 bases of the junction unaccounted for. The germline V gene (reference sequence) specifies DFQATT as CDR1 and SNEGSKA as CDR2. This specimen's time point label, per the study, means: longitudinal time-point 2. For the unsorted PBMC libraries, 2 million PBMCs were stored in RNAlater at -80 degrees C until RNA extraction and were used to generate the libraries. The multiple sclerosis patients were enrolled in a US clinical protocol that used magnetic resonance imaging to evaluate disease progression. Peripheral blood was subjected to Ficoll-Hypaque density gradient centrifugation to isolate PBMCs, which were then cryopreserved in liquid nitrogen.

cDNA synthesis used template-switch 5'RACE with a primer carrying a 10-nucleotide random unique molecular identifier tagging each TCR transcript. Every sequencing run yielded over 190 million TCR-beta sequences covering 15-18 subjects. Total RNA was extracted with the RNeasy kit. TCR-beta VDJ regions were amplified with primers for the TCR constant region and the 5'RACE anchor, using the KAPA Real-time Library Amplification kit. Sample indexes and Illumina adaptors were added in a first PCR, after which library yield was increased in a second PCR. After Ampure bead purification, the roughly 650 bp TCR product was size-selected on a 2% E-gel SizeSelection system. Library quality was checked on a Bioanalyzer, concentration was measured with Qubit, and libraries were quantified with the Kapa Library Quantification kit before pooling. Paired-end 2 x 150 bp sequencing of the libraries was performed on an Illumina HiSeq 2500. To increase sequence diversity, about 24-32% phiX was spiked into each library pool. The source study handled its data this way. The quality-filtered reads were processed with the UMI-based MiGEC pipeline, whose error correction step removed more than 90% of the raw TCR sequences. IMGT germline references were used for alignment of VDJ genes, and clonotypes were defined by a unique CDR3 amino acid sequence together with V-J genes. VDJtools evaluated clonal expansion, Shannon diversity and CDR3 relatedness (CalcPairwiseDistances, ClusterSamples); CLCbio workbench built phylogenetic trees. Using coefficient-of-variation modelling across technical triplicates, the study counted a clone as expanded if it had at least 8 unique UMIs. TCRdb ran its own pipeline on the public reads, namely fastp trimming at Q25 and MiXCR clone calling, and kept in-frame beta chains. Identical CDR3 protein sequences are pooled into one entry, listed with their most common genes and DNA. TCRdb, not the original authors, processed these V and J calls. For this sample there are about 80,000 distinct CDR3 sequences; 5% to 6% appear just once. The top ten hold roughly 8.6% of the sample.

This receptor was identified in a woman aged 55-70 years with multiple sclerosis. This receptor chain uses TRBV20-1 and TRBJ2-7; 12 nucleotides in the junction match TRBD2. The sequenced material came from PBMCs. This receptor carries the CDR3 CSARGLAGGPSGEQYF. The DNA sequence is as follows: TGCAGTGCTAGGGGCCTAGCGGGGGGGCCTTCGGGCGAGCAGTACTTC.